The T cell receptor (beta chain) under discussion was sequenced for a study of cytomegalovirus exposure and HLA in healthy donors. Study observations and caveats: Later on, an analysis showed TCR association rates differing by HLA locus, with DRB1 the most and HLA-C the fewest.

The CDR3 is 13 amino acids. Germline CDR1 reads MNHNS; CDR2 reads SASEGT. The junction had 4 bases not matched to a gene; V was cut back by 6 bases and J by 4 bases. Use of 60 Vbeta and 13 Jbeta primers characterized the PCR. Assay used: immunoSEQ multiplex PCR; TCRdb lists only in-frame clones, some missing. The table shows 150,000 or so clones, with 70% to 90% occurring only once. A word on this clone: What it binds is not known. This CDR3 is also generated by other DNA sequences in the sample.

This chain uses TRBV6-1 with TRBJ1-2; 8 nucleotides align to TRBD1. The sequence derives from a young woman in good health and CMV-seronegative. Sequenced material: PBMCs. The CDR3 coding sequence is TGTGCCAGCAGCGGACAGGGAATCTATGGCTACACCTTC. Protein: CASSGQGIYGYTF.